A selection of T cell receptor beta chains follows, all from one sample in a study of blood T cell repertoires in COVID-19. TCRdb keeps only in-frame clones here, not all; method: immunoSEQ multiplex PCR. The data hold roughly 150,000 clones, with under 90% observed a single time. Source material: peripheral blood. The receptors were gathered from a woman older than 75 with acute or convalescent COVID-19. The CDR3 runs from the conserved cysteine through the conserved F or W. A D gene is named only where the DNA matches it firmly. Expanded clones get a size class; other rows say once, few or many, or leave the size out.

cdr3_aa: CASGQGAGNTEAFF; cdr3_nt: TGCGCCAGCGGACAGGGGGCGGGGAACACTGAAGCTTTCTTT; d_call: TRBD1; v_call: TRBV5-1; cdr3_length: 14; j_call: TRBJ1-1; clone_size: .
cdr3_aa: CASSLFQGNQPQHF; cdr3_nt: TGTGCCAGCAGTTTATTTCAGGGCAATCAGCCCCAGCATTTT; d_call: .; v_call: TRBV27; cdr3_length: 14; j_call: TRBJ1-5; clone_size: .
cdr3_aa: CASSLEGGLGYTF; cdr3_nt: TGTGCCAGCAGCTTAGAAGGGGGTCTTGGCTACACCTTC; d_call: .; v_call: TRBV11-2; cdr3_length: 13; j_call: TRBJ1-2; clone_size: .
cdr3_aa: CASSYPLAGGSSSYNEQFF; cdr3_nt: TGTGCCAGCAGTTACCCCTTAGCGGGGGGGTCGAGCTCCTACAATGAGCAGTTCTTC; d_call: TRBD2; v_call: TRBV6-2/TRBV6-3; cdr3_length: 19; j_call: TRBJ2-1; clone_size: .
cdr3_aa: CASSLSVSGGYTGELFF; cdr3_nt: TGTGCCAGCAGTTTATCGGTGAGCGGGGGATACACCGGGGAGCTGTTTTTT; d_call: TRBD2; v_call: TRBV27; cdr3_length: 17; j_call: TRBJ2-2; clone_size: .
cdr3_aa: CASSRDRGKNTIYF; cdr3_nt: TGTGCCAGCAGCCGGGACAGGGGCAAGAACACCATATATTTT; d_call: TRBD1; v_call: TRBV5-4; cdr3_length: 14; j_call: TRBJ1-3; clone_size: .
cdr3_aa: CASSFTGGGTEAFF; cdr3_nt: TGTGCCAGCAGTTTCACAGGGGGCGGGACTGAAGCTTTCTTT; d_call: TRBD1; v_call: TRBV6-5; cdr3_length: 14; j_call: TRBJ1-1; clone_size: .
cdr3_aa: CSAQGGRKNTEAFF; cdr3_nt: TGCAGCGCTCAAGGGGGCAGAAAGAACACTGAAGCTTTCTTT; d_call: TRBD1; v_call: TRBV29-1; cdr3_length: 14; j_call: TRBJ1-1; clone_size: .
cdr3_aa: CASSPPGVAGSTDTQYF; cdr3_nt: TGTGCCAGCAGCCCCCCAGGGGTAGCGGGGAGCACAGATACGCAGTATTTT; d_call: TRBD2; v_call: TRBV3-1/TRBV3-2; cdr3_length: 17; j_call: TRBJ2-3; clone_size: .
cdr3_aa: CASSLTGVTDTQYF; cdr3_nt: TGTGCCAGCAGCTTGACAGGGGTCACAGATACGCAGTATTTT; d_call: TRBD1; v_call: TRBV11-3; cdr3_length: 14; j_call: TRBJ2-3; clone_size: .
cdr3_aa: CATGDRGNSPLHF; cdr3_nt: TGTGCCACCGGGGACAGGGGGAATTCACCCCTCCACTTT; d_call: TRBD1; v_call: TRBV2; cdr3_length: 13; j_call: TRBJ1-6; clone_size: .
cdr3_aa: CASSFRVNQPQHF; cdr3_nt: TGTGCCAGCAGTTTTAGAGTTAATCAGCCCCAGCATTTT; d_call: .; v_call: TRBV28; cdr3_length: 13; j_call: TRBJ1-5; clone_size: .
cdr3_aa: CASSLAAVGTEAFF; cdr3_nt: TGTGCCAGCAGTTTAGCGGCGGTGGGCACTGAAGCTTTCTTT; d_call: .; v_call: TRBV28; cdr3_length: 14; j_call: TRBJ1-1; clone_size: .
cdr3_aa: CASSPQSGQSNQPQHF; cdr3_nt: TGTGCCAGCAGTCCACAATCCGGACAGAGCAATCAGCCCCAGCATTTT; d_call: .; v_call: TRBV28; cdr3_length: 16; j_call: TRBJ1-5; clone_size: once
cdr3_aa: CASSFSDRGPYEQYF; cdr3_nt: TGTGCCAGCAGCTTTTCGGACAGGGGGCCCTACGAGCAGTACTTC; d_call: TRBD1; v_call: TRBV11-2; cdr3_length: 15; j_call: TRBJ2-7; clone_size: .